This T cell receptor (beta chain) was found in a study of blood T cells in healthy people across ages. Whole-study results and caveats: Age advanced and TCR beta diversity per million T cells fell, roughly linearly.

Caucasian individuals from Russia who were healthy and aged about 6 to 90 acted as donors. Extraction yielded at least 6 micrograms of total RNA per sample. Trimming took 8 bases from V and 4 from J, leaving 11 bases between them. The germline V gene encodes CDR1 KGHSH and CDR2 LQKENI. The CDR3 is made up of 12 amino acids. PCR was performed a second time for 7 to 11 cycles using a sample-barcoded 5' primer and a J-beta primer mix. TCRdb re-called the 5' RACE reads through MiXCR, storing one row per CDR3 protein. Of about 840,000 distinct CDR3 sequences listed, just under 30% are singletons. Turning to this clonotype: What it recognizes is unknown.

The sample also formed part of further work on T cells of mothers and their children. Per that study: Donation came from three healthy Caucasian mothers together with their six children.

The sequenced material came from blood. This clonotype was obtained from a woman between 40 and 50 years old in good health. This chain uses TRBV18 with TRBJ1-2; D gene uncertain. CDR3 amino acids: CASTTSGYGYTF. The CDR3 DNA follows: TGTGCCAGCACCACCAGTGGCTATGGCTACACCTTC.